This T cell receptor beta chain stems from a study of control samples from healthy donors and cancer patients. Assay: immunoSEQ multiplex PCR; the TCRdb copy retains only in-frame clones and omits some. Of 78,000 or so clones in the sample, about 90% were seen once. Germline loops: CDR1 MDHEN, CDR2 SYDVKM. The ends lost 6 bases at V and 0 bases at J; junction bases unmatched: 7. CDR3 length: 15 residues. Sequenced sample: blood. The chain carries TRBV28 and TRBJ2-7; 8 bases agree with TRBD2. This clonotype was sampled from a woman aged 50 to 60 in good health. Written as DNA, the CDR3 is TGTGCCAGCAGGCGTAGCGGGACCCTCTCCTACGAGCAGTACTTC. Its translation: CASRRSGTLSYEQYF.